A selection of T cell receptor beta chains follows, all from one sample in a study of blood T cell repertoires in COVID-19. Repertoires were generated with immunoSEQ multiplex PCR, while TCRdb's copy carries only in-frame clones and drops some. The sample contains roughly 390,000 clones, less than 85% of which appear only once. The material sequenced was peripheral blood. The receptors were gathered from a woman aged 18-29 years with acute or convalescent COVID-19. Both conserved end residues are part of each CDR3. A D gene is named only where the DNA matches it firmly. A row's size may be missing; if present it is once, few, many or a size class.

V	size	D	CDR3
TRBV27	-	TRBD1	CATAPGGKWNGYTF
TRBV20-1	-	TRBD1	CSANDRTGGNEKLFF
TRBV29-1	-	-	CSVPNDLTGRNGYTF
TRBV4-1	-	TRBD1	CAPSRPGTGGSELFF
TRBV28	-	TRBD1	CASSQGGSPLHF
TRBV5-5	few	-	CASSLVSVLNTEAFF
TRBV4-2	-	TRBD2	CASSQGGAGGPYNEQFF
TRBV5-1	-	-	CASRRSVSNQPQHF
TRBV6-6	-	TRBD2	CASSPRLAASSYNEQFF
TRBV29-1	-	-	CSVQGYETQYF
TRBV5-5	once	-	CASSLFPGMNTEAFF
TRBV3-1/TRBV3-2	-	-	CASSQSGIGLSYEQYF
TRBV4-1	-	-	CASSQDPNNYGYTF
TRBV15	-	TRBD1	CATSNDRVTEQYF
TRBV28	-	-	CAILGASNQPQHF
TRBV7-2	-	TRBD1	CASSSPTGTGNTIYF
TRBV9	-	TRBD2	CASSVPGGEQFF
TRBV3-1/TRBV3-2	-	TRBD1	CASSHRQGNYGYTF
TRBV6-1	-	TRBD1	CASSEARTGGETQYF
TRBV4-2	once	TRBD1	CASSRSQGYNEQFF
TRBV9	-	TRBD1	CASSVGVGGDYGYTF
TRBV3-1/TRBV3-2	-	TRBD2	CASSQEREKEDTQYF
TRBV7-3	-	-	CASSLGTGTTEAFF
TRBV9	-	-	CASSVGQNPEAFF
TRBV4-1	-	TRBD1	CASSQETGTGNTIYF
TRBV19	-	-	CASRPTPSSEAFF
TRBV6-5	-	-	CASKRSRGKNIQYF
TRBV28	-	TRBD1	CASSTGTGVGQPQHF
TRBV19	-	-	CASSIEGIMNTEAFF
TRBV7-9	-	-	CASSFVEGNYGYTF
TRBV9	-	TRBD2	CASSVSGSLSNEQFF
TRBV6-5	-	-	CASSYSTRAGEQYF
TRBV5-1	few	-	CASSLDSQTYEQYF
TRBV9	-	TRBD1	CASSVAGGDEQYF
TRBV19	once	-	CASSISLRQPQHF